These 23 T cell receptor beta chains originate from one sample sequenced in a study of naive and memory T cell subsets. An oligonucleotide containing a UMI was ligated to the 3' end of TCR cDNA. Ligated cDNA underwent four rounds of PCR with nested alpha and beta constant region primers and SP2. TCRdb reanalysed the 5' RACE reads using MiXCR and keeps one entry per CDR3 protein. The sample holds around 48,000 distinct CDR3 sequences, over 3.5% seen once. All receptors derive from a female donor in good health.

This clonotype was counted many times. The chain recombines TRBV20-1 with TRBJ2-7, with D perhaps matching TRBD2 (7 bases). The CDR3 has 14 residues. From germline, CDR1 is DFQATT and CDR2 SNEGSKA (reference sequence). V dropped 1 base and J dropped 7 bases, with 17 bases sitting between them. The CDR3 reads CSARVAGLRGEQYF. CDR3 in DNA: TGCAGTGCTAGAGTGGCGGGACTAAGGGGGGAGCAGTACTTC.

This clonotype was seen many times. CDR3 DNA: TGCGCCAGCAGGGTTGAAGAGACAGATACGCAGTATTTT. Protein product: CASRVEETDTQYF. The chain employs TRBV5-1 and TRBJ2-3; no clear D gene. The CDR3 has 13 residues. CDR1 and CDR2 (germline): SGHRS, YFSETQ. The V end was cut by 5 bases, the J end by 3 bases, with 10 bases between.

This clonotype turned up a few times. The chain is built from TRBV21-1 and TRBJ2-2; the table's D gene call, TRBD2, was not cross checked with the DNA. TRBV21-1 is given as a pseudogene. This CDR3 region has 17 residues. The CDR3 sequence is CASSSLAGGRNTGELFF. The CDR3 nucleotides are TGTGCCAGCAGCAGTCTAGCGGGAGGGCGGAACACCGGGGAGCTGTTTTTT.

This clonotype has a count of ten or more. V is TRBV29-1 and J is TRBJ2-7; 9 bases are a match to TRBD1. Germline V gene sequence: CDR1 SQVTM, CDR2 ANQGSEA. The CDR3 runs to 14 residues. V lost 2 bases to trimming and J lost 5 bases; unmatched junction nucleotides: 7. Here the CDR3 reads CSVEKQGAGNEQYF. Here the CDR3 DNA reads TGCAGCGTTGAAAAACAGGGGGCTGGAAACGAGCAGTACTTC.

The sample holds a few counts of this clonotype. At one of its ends the junction is not consistent with the germline gene, which may arise from a read error. The chain recombines TRBV20-1 with TRBJ1-2, with 7 bases identical to TRBD1. The CDR3 runs to 13 residues. The germline CDR1 and CDR2 sequences are DFQATT and SNEGSKA (reference sequence). The CDR3 coding sequence is TGCAGTGCTAGTACTACAGGGGTTGCTGGCGACACCTTC. Its protein product is CSASTTGVAGDTF.

This clonotype was recorded many times. The chain recombines TRBV7-9 with TRBJ1-6; 7 bases agree with TRBD1. Germline-derived CDR1 and CDR2 are SEHNR and FQNEAQ (reference sequence). The CDR3 is 15 residues long. V lost 5 bases, J lost 7 bases, and 8 bases stayed unmatched. CDR3 sequence (DNA): TGTGCCAGCAGCCGATCGACAGGGAGCAATTCACCCCTCCACTTT. It encodes CASSRSTGSNSPLHF. Full variable domain (rest looked up from reference TRBV7-9 and TRBJ1-6): DTGVSQNPRHKITKRGQNVTFRCDPISEHNRLYWYRQTLGQGPEFLTYFQNEAQLEKSRLLSDRFSAERPKGSFSTLEIQRTEQGDSAMYLCASSRSTGSNSPLHFGNGTRLTVT.

Ten or more counts support this clonotype. The V call is TRBV6-1, the J call TRBJ2-1; D not certain. With 6 bases removed from V and 3 bases from J, the gap between germline ends came to 18 bases. There are 16 residues in the CDR3. In germline, CDR1 is MNHNS, CDR2 SASEGT. In DNA, the CDR3 is TGTGCCAGCAGCCCTGGCGTTGCGCCCCGCTACAATGAGCAGTTCTTC. This codes for CASSPGVAPRYNEQFF.

The sample holds many counts of this clonotype. This chain uses TRBV11-2 with TRBJ2-3; D may be TRBD2 (7 bases). Germline CDR1 SGHAT, CDR2 FQNNGV. V lost 2 bases and J lost 3, with 15 bases in between. The CDR3 length is 16 residues. CDR3 amino acids: CASSLRGGLQTDTQYF. CDR3 nucleotides: TGTGCCAGCAGCTTAAGGGGGGGTCTACAGACAGATACGCAGTATTTT. Full variable domain (remainder filled in from reference TRBV11-2 and TRBJ2-3): EAGVAQSPRYKIIEKRQSVAFWCNPISGHATLYWYQQILGQGPKLLIQFQNNGVVDDSQLPKDRFSAERLKGVDSTLKIQPAKLEDSAVYLCASSLRGGLQTDTQYFGPGTRLTVL.

This clonotype was seen repeatedly, ten times or more. The chain uses TRBV6-6 and TRBJ1-1, with D possibly being TRBD1 (5 bases). The CDR3 totals 17 residues. The V gene lost 2 bases and the J gene lost 1 base, with 17 bases spanning the gap. Germline V lookup: CDR1 MNHNY, CDR2 SVGAGI (reference sequence). Written as DNA, the CDR3 is TGTGCCAGCAGTTACCTTCCAGGGCAAGATCGGAACACTGAAGCTTTCTTT. This translates into CASSYLPGQDRNTEAFF.

The chain links TRBV14 to TRBJ2-6; 9 nucleotides align to TRBD1. The germline gives CDR1 SGHDN, CDR2 FVKESK. V was pared by 0 bases and J by 3 bases, with 12 bases of the junction left unmatched. This CDR3 is 20 amino acids long. The CDR3 region has the DNA TGTGCCAGCAGCCAAGATGCGAACAGGGGGCCGACTCATGGGGCCAACGTCCTGACTTTC. Translation gives CASSQDANRGPTHGANVLTF.

This clonotype was seen repeatedly, ten times or more. Here the CDR3 DNA reads TGTGCCAGCAGCGCCGGTGGGTCGCTGAACATTCAGTACTTC. Translating gives CASSAGGSLNIQYF. V and J are TRBV7-9 and TRBJ2-4; no reliable D call. CDR1 SEHNR and CDR2 FQNEAQ come from the germline V gene (reference sequence). CDR3 size: 14 residues. Trimming shortened V by 5 bases and J by 7 bases, and 15 bases separated the two germline ends.

V is TRBV5-1 and J is TRBJ2-4; TRBD2 matches 11 bases. Trimming at V came to 0 bases and at J to 12 bases, leaving 11 bases not matched to a gene. Germline V lookup: CDR1 SGHRS, CDR2 YFSETQ. This CDR3 is 16 amino acids long. In DNA, the CDR3 is TGCGCCAGCAGCTTGGTTCCTAGCGGGAGGACAATCCCTCAGTACTTC. Its protein product is CASSLVPSGRTIPQYF.

In this sample, this clonotype turned up many times. CDR3 in DNA: TGTGCCAGCAGCCAAGATTGGGGGATCGGGGAGCTGTTTTTT. Amino acid sequence: CASSQDWGIGELFF. The rearrangement joins TRBV4-2 to TRBJ2-2; D is perhaps TRBD1 or TRBD2 (5 bases each). V lost 0 bases and J lost 7, with 9 bases in between. This CDR3 is built from 14 residues. Per germline, CDR1 LGHNA and CDR2 YNFKEQ.

A note on this clonotype: This sequence may be a read error, since a much larger clone differs from it by one base. The chain recombines TRBV11-2 with TRBJ2-3; D assignment may be TRBD1 or TRBD2 (5 bases each). Germline CDR1 SGHAT, CDR2 FQNNGV. CDR3 length: 17 amino acids. The DNA of the CDR3 is TGTGCCATATACACGCGCCTAGCCACCACGAAGACAGATTCGCAGTATTTT. It yields the protein CAIYTRLATTKTDSQYF. Drawing the rest from reference TRBV11-2 and TRBJ2-3, the complete variable domain is EAGVAQSPRYKIIEKRQSVAFWCNPISGHATLYWYQQILGQGPKLLIQFQNNGVVDDSQLPKDRFSAERLKGVDSTLKIQPAKLEDSAVYLCAIYTRLATTKTDSQYFGPGTRLTVL.

At least ten counts were recorded for this clonotype. The chain carries TRBV7-2 and TRBJ2-7, with 11 bases aligning to TRBD2. The CDR3 is made up of 16 amino acids. Germline values: CDR1 SGHTA, CDR2 FQGNSA. With 1 base clipped from V and 9 bases from J, the junction kept 11 bases outside the gene matches. The CDR3 region has the DNA TGTGCCAGCAGCTTAGGGTTAGCGGGAGGGCAGCAGGGGCAGTACTTC. It translates to CASSLGLAGGQQGQYF.

There are many counts of this clonotype. This chain uses TRBV5-1 with TRBJ2-2; 8 nucleotides agree with TRBD1. J gave up 3 bases and V 4 bases, and 5 bases lay outside the gene matches. Germline assignment: CDR1 SGHRS and CDR2 YFSETQ. CDR3 length: 15 residues. The CDR3 DNA follows: TGCGCCAGCAGCAATCGACAGGGGCACACCGGGGAGCTGTTTTTT. Encoded protein: CASSNRQGHTGELFF.

This clonotype was found once. Being one base from a much bigger clone, this may be a read error. V usage is TRBV7-2 and J usage is TRBJ2-1, with 8 nucleotides matching TRBD2. In germline, CDR1 is SGHTA, CDR2 FQGNSA. This CDR3 is built from 12 residues. V trimming: 0 bases; J trimming: 15 bases; junction bases outside the gene matches: 4. CDR3 sequence reads: CASSLASGTRFF. For the CDR3, the DNA is TGTGCCAGCAGCTTAGCTAGCGGGACGCGGTTCTTC.

This clonotype was recorded many times. V gene TRBV6-4 combines with J gene TRBJ2-1; 11 bases fit TRBD2. The CDR3 has 15 amino acids. Germline V CDR1 and CDR2: MRHNA, SNTAGT. V was pared by 6 bases and J by 7 bases, with 8 bases of the junction left unmatched. CDR3 bases: TGTGCCAGCAGAGTACTAGCGGGAGTAAATAATGAGCAGTTCTTC. Translating gives CASRVLAGVNNEQFF.

At least ten counts were recorded for this clonotype. J is TRBJ1-1 and V is TRBV7-9; TRBD1 is a possible D gene (5 bases). Deletions cut 1 base from V and 5 bases from J, with 14 bases between. Per the germline V gene, CDR1 is SEHNR and CDR2 is FQNEAQ (reference sequence). The CDR3 totals 15 residues. The CDR3 DNA reads as TGTGCCAGCAGCTTAGGTTGGGCAAACAGGACTGAAGCTTTCTTT. Translating gives CASSLGWANRTEAFF.

This clonotype was seen at least ten times. The V and J genes are TRBV5-4 and TRBJ2-7; 11 nucleotides agree with TRBD2. Per germline, CDR1 SGHNT and CDR2 YYREEE (reference sequence). There are 15 residues in the CDR3. Trimming removed 3 bases from V and 2 bases from J; junction bases left unmatched: 4. CDR3 coding DNA: TGTGCCAGCAGCTCGGGACTAGCGGAGACCTACGAGCAGTACTTC. Translating it yields CASSSGLAETYEQYF. Full variable domain (remainder filled in from reference TRBV5-4 and TRBJ2-7): ETGVTQSPTHLIKTRGQQVTLRCSSQSGHNTVSWYQQALGQGPQFIFQYYREEENGRGNFPPRFSGLQFPNYSSELNVNALELDDSALYLCASSSGLAETYEQYFGPGTRLTVT.

V is TRBV7-2 and J is TRBJ1-1; D remains ambiguous. V shed 5 bases and J shed 4 bases, with 14 bases lying between them. CDR1 SGHTA and CDR2 FQGNSA come from the germline V gene. The CDR3 consists of 14 residues. In nucleotides, the CDR3 is TGTGCCAGCAGCAACGGGCCCTACGGCACTGAAGCTTTCTTT. Residues: CASSNGPYGTEAFF.

The table lists this clonotype with many counts. The chain couples TRBV6-2 or TRBV6-3 to TRBJ2-3; the D gene could be TRBD1 or TRBD2 (5 bases each). Germline lookup yields CDR1 MNHEY and CDR2 SVGEGT. V was pared by 7 bases and J by 2 bases, with 19 bases between. The CDR3 has 16 residues. Here the CDR3 DNA reads TGTGCCAGCAAGTCCCGGGGCCGGTGGAACACAGATACGCAGTATTTT. Amino acids: CASKSRGRWNTDTQYF.

This clonotype was picked up many times. This rearrangement joins TRBV28 to TRBJ2-7; TRBD1 agrees at 10 bases. Trimming removed 5 bases from V and 3 bases from J; junction bases left unmatched: 7. CDR3 size: 15 residues. Germline lookup yields CDR1 MDHEN and CDR2 SYDVKM. Here the CDR3 reads CASSARDRGYYEQYF. Written as DNA, the CDR3 is TGTGCCAGCAGTGCCAGGGACAGGGGATACTACGAGCAGTACTTC.